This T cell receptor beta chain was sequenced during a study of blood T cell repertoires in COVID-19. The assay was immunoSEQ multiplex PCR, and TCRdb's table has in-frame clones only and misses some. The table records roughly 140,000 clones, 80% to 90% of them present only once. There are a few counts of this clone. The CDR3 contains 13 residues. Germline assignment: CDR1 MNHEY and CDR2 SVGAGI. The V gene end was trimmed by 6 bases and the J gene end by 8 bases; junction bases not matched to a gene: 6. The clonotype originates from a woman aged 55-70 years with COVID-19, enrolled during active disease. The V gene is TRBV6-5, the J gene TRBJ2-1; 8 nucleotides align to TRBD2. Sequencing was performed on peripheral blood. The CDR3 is CASRGLAHYEQFF. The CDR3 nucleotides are TGTGCCAGCAGAGGACTAGCACACTATGAGCAGTTCTTC.